These T cell receptor beta chains were read from a single sample in a study of shared clonotypes between healthy human individuals. Measured with immunoSEQ multiplex PCR; TCRdb has only the in-frame clones, and not every one. The sample lists 2 million to 2.5 million clones; around 95% were seen once. The sequencing input was naive CD4+ T cells sorted from blood. The source of these receptors is a man in his late teens or twenties in good health. The CDR3 runs from the conserved cysteine through the conserved F or W. D genes are given only for firm matches. Part of the rows lack a size; the others show once, few, many or a class for expanded clones.

d_gene: NA
abundance: NA
v_gene: TRBV10-1
j_gene: TRBJ2-5
CDR3aa: CASSESVGDAQYF

d_gene: NA
abundance: once
v_gene: TRBV18
j_gene: TRBJ1-3
CDR3aa: CASSPKGGSGNTIYF

d_gene: NA
abundance: NA
v_gene: TRBV9
j_gene: TRBJ2-3
CDR3aa: CASSAGTSTDTQYF

d_gene: NA
abundance: NA
v_gene: TRBV30
j_gene: TRBJ1-1
CDR3aa: CAWSAQLSEAFF

d_gene: TRBD1
abundance: NA
v_gene: TRBV18
j_gene: TRBJ1-6
CDR3aa: CASSTGTAPSPLHF

d_gene: NA
abundance: NA
v_gene: TRBV2
j_gene: TRBJ2-3
CDR3aa: CASSETGFSSTDTQYF

d_gene: NA
abundance: NA
v_gene: TRBV6-1
j_gene: TRBJ1-2
CDR3aa: CASSEDLSQVPYGYTF

d_gene: TRBD2
abundance: once
v_gene: TRBV11-1
j_gene: TRBJ2-3
CDR3aa: CASALSGRGTDTQYF

d_gene: NA
abundance: NA
v_gene: TRBV6-5
j_gene: TRBJ2-1
CDR3aa: CASSDSVEQFF

d_gene: NA
abundance: NA
v_gene: TRBV5-4
j_gene: TRBJ1-5
CDR3aa: CASSLGGQRNQPQHF

d_gene: NA
abundance: NA
v_gene: TRBV5-5
j_gene: TRBJ1-1
CDR3aa: CASSLYSALGAPEAFF

d_gene: NA
abundance: NA
v_gene: TRBV6-1
j_gene: TRBJ1-5
CDR3aa: CASSEVGGNQPQHF

d_gene: NA
abundance: few
v_gene: TRBV2
j_gene: TRBJ1-1
CDR3aa: CASSVRNTEAFF